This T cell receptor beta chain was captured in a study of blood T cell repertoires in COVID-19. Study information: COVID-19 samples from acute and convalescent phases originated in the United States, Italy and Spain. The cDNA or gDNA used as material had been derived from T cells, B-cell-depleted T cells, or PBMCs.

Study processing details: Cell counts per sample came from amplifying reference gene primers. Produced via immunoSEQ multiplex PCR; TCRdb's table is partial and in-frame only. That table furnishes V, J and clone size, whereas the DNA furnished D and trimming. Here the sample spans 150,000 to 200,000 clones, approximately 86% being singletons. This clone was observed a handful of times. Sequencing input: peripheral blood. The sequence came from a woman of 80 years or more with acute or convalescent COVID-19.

The DNA of the CDR3 is TGTGCCAGCAGGACAGCCCGTAGACTAGCGGGAATCACAGATACGCAGTATTTT. Its translation is CASRTARRLAGITDTQYF. The rearrangement uses TRBV5-6 and TRBJ2-3; 11 bases map to TRBD2. The germline gives CDR1 SGHDT, CDR2 YYEEEE. V shed 5 bases and J 2 bases; nucleotides not matched to a gene: 13. The CDR3 extends over 18 amino acids.